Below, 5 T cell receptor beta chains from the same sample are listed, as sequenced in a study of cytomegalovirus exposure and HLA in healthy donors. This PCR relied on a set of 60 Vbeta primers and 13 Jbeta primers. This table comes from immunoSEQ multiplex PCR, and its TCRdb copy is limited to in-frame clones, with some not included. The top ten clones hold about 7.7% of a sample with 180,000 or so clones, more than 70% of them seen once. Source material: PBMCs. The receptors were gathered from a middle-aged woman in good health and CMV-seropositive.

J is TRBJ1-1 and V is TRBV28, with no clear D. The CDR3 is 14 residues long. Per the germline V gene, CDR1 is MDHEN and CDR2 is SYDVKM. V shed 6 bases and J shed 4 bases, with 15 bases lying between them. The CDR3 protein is CASRDAGSVTEAFF. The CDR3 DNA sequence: TGTGCCAGCAGGGACGCGGGGTCGGTCACTGAAGCTTTCTTT.

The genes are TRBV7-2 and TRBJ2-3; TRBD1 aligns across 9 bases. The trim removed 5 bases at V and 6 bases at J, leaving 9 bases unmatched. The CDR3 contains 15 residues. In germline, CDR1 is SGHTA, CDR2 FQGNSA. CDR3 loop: CASSPMTGGWDTQYF. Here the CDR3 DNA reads TGTGCCAGCAGCCCAATGACAGGGGGATGGGATACGCAGTATTTT.

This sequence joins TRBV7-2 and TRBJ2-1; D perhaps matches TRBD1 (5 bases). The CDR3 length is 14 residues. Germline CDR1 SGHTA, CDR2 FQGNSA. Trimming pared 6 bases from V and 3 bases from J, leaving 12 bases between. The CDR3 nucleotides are TGTGCCAGCAGGCAGTCGACAGACTACAATGAGCAGTTCTTC. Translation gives CASRQSTDYNEQFF.

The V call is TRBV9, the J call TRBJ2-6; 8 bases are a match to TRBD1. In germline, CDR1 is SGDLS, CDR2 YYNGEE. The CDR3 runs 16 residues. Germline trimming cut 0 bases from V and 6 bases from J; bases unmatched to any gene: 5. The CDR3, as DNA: TGTGCCAGCAGCGTAGGGGCACAGGGGGTGGCCAACGTCCTGACTTTC. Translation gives CASSVGAQGVANVLTF.

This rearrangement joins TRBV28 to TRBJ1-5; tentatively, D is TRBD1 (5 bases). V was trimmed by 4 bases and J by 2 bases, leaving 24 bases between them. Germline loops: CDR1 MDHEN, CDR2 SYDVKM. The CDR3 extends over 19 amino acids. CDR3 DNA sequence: TGTGCCAGCAGTTCCGTGGGGCCAGTAGAACGGTGGGGCAATCAGCCCCAGCATTTT. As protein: CASSSVGPVERWGNQPQHF. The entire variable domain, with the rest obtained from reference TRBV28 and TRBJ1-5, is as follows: DVKVTQSSRYLVKRTGEKVFLECVQDMDHENMFWYRQDPGLGLRLIYFSYDVKMKEKGDIPEGYSVSREKKERFSLILESASTNQTSMYLCASSSVGPVERWGNQPQHFGDGTRLSIL.